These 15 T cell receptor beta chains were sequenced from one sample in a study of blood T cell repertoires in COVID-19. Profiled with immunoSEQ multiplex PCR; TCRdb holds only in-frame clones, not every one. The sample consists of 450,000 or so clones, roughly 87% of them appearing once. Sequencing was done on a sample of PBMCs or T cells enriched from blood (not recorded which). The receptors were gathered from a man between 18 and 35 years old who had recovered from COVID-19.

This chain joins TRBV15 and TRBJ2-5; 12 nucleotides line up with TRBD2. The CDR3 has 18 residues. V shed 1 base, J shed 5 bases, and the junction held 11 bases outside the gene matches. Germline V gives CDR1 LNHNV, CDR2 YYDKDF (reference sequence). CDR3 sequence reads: CATSRALAGGPVGETQYF. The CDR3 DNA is TGTGCCACCAGCAGAGCCCTAGCGGGAGGGCCAGTTGGGGAGACCCAGTACTTC. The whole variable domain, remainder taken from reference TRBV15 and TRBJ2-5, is DAMVIQNPRYQVTQFGKPVTLSCSQTLNHNVMYWYQQKSSQAPKLLFHYYDKDFNNEADTPDNFQSRRPNTSFCFLDIRSPGLGDTAMYLCATSRALAGGPVGETQYFGPGTRLLVL.

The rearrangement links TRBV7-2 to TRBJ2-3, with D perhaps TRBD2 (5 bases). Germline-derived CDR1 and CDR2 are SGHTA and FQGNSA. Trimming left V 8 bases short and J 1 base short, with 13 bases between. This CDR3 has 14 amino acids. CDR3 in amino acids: CASYRGWGTDTQYF. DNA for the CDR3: TGTGCCAGCTACCGCGGGTGGGGCACAGATACGCAGTATTTT.

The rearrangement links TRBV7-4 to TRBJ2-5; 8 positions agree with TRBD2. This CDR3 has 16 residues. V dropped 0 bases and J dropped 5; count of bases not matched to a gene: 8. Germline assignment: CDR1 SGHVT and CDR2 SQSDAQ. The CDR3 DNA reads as TGTGCCAGCAGCTTAGCCCCGGGACTAGTGAGTGAGACCCAGTACTTC. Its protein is CASSLAPGLVSETQYF.

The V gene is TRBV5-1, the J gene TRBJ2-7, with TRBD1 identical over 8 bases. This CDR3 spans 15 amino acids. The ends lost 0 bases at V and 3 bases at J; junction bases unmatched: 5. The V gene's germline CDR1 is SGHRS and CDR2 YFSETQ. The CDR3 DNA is TGCGCCAGCAGCTTGGATCAGGGGGCCATCTACGAGCAGTACTTC. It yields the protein CASSLDQGAIYEQYF. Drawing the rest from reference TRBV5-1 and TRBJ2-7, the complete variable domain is KAGVTQTPRYLIKTRGQQVTLSCSPISGHRSVSWYQQTPGQGLQFLFEYFSETQRNKGNFPGRFSGRQFSNSRSEMNVSTLELGDSALYLCASSLDQGAIYEQYFGPGTRLTVT.

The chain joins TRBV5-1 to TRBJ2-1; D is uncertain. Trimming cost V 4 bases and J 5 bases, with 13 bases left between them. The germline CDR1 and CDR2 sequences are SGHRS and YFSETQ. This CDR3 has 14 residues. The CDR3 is CASSRGGSDNEQFF. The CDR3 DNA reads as TGCGCCAGCAGCCGAGGTGGTTCAGACAATGAGCAGTTCTTC.

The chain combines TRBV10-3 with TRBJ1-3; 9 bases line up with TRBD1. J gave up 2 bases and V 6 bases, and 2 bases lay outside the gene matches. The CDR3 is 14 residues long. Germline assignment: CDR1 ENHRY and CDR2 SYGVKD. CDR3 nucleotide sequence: TGTGCCATCAGGGACAGGGGAACTGGAAACACCATATATTTT. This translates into CAIRDRGTGNTIYF.

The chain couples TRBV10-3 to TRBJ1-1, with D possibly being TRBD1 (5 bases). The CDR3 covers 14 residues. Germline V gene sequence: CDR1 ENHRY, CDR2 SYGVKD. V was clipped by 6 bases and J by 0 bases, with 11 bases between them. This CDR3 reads CAIRETEVNTEAFF. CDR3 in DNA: TGTGCCATCAGGGAGACAGAAGTGAACACTGAAGCTTTCTTT.

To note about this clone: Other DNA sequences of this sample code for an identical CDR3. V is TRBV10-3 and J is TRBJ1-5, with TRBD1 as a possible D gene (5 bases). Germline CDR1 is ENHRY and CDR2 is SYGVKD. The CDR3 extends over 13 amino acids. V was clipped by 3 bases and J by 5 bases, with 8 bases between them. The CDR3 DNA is TGTGCCATCAGTGAAGGGGTGGATCAGCCCCAGCATTTT. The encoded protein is CAISEGVDQPQHF.

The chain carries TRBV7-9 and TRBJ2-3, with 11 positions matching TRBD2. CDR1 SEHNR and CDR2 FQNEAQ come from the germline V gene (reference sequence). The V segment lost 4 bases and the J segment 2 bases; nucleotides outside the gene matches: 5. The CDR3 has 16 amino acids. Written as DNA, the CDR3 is TGTGCCAGCAGCTCCCTGACTAGCGGGGCCACAGATACGCAGTATTTT. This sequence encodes CASSSLTSGATDTQYF.

The CDR3 sequence is CATSDPRKETQYF. DNA for the CDR3: TGTGCCACCAGTGATCCGCGCAAAGAGACCCAGTACTTC. J is TRBJ2-5 and V is TRBV24-1; unclear D gene. CDR1 and CDR2 (germline): KGHDR, SFDVKD. The CDR3 spans 13 residues. V shed 3 bases and J shed 3 bases, with 7 bases lying between them.

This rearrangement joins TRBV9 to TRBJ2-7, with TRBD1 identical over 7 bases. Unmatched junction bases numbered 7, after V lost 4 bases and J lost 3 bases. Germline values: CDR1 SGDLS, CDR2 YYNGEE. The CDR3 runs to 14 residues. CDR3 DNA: TGTGCCAGCAGCCCCCGCCAGGGGGTCTACGAGCAGTACTTC. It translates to CASSPRQGVYEQYF.

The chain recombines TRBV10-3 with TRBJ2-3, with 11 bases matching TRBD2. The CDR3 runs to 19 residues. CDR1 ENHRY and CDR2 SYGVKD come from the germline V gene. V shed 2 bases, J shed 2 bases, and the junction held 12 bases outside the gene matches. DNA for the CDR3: TGTGCCATCAGTGAGCCGCCCCCCTCACTAGCGGGAGACACAGATACGCAGTATTTT. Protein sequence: CAISEPPPSLAGDTDTQYF.

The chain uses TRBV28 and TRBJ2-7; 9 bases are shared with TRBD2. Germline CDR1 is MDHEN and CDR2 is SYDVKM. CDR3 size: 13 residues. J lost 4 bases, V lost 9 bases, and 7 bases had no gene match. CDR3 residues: CASSLAGKYEQYF. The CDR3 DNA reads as TGTGCCAGTTCTCTAGCGGGAAAATACGAGCAGTACTTC.

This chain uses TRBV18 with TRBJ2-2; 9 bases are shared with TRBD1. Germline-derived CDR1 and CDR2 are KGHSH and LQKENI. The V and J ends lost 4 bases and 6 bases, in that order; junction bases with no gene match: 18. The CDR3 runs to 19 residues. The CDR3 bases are TGTGCCAGCTCACTTGTTGAGGCCCATCGGACAGGGGATTCCGGGGAGCTGTTTTTT. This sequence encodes CASSLVEAHRTGDSGELFF. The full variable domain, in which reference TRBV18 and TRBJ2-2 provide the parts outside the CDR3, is NAGVMQNPRHLVRRRGQEARLRCSPMKGHSHVYWYRQLPEEGLKFMVYLQKENIIDESGMPKERFSAEFPKEGPSILRIQQVVRGDSAAYFCASSLVEAHRTGDSGELFFGEGSRLTVL.

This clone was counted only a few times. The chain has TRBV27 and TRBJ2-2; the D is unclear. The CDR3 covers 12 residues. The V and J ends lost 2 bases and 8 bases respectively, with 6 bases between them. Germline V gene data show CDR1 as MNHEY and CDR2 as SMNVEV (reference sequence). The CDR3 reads CASSLPLGELFF. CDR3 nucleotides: TGTGCCAGCAGTTTACCCCTGGGGGAGCTGTTTTTT.